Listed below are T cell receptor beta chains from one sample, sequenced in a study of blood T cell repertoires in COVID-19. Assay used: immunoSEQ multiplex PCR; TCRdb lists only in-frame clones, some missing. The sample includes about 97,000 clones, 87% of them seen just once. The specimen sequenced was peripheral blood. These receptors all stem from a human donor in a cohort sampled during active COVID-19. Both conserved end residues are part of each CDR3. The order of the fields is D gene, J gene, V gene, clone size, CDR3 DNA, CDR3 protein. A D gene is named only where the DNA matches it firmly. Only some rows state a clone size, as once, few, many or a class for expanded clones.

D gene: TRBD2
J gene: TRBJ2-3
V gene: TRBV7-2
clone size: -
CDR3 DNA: TGTGCCAGCAGCTTAACGAGCGGGAGCGCAGATACGCAGTATTTT
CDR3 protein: CASSLTSGSADTQYF

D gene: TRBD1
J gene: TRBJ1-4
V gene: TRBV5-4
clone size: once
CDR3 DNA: TGTGCCAGCAGGGGACAGTATAATGAAAAACTGTTTTTT
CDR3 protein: CASRGQYNEKLFF

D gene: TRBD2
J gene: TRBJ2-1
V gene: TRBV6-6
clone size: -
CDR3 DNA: TGTGCCAGCAGTTACCGGCTAGCGGGGAACAATGAGCAGTTCTTC
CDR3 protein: CASSYRLAGNNEQFF

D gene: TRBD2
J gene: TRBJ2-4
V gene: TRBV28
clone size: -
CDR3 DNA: TGTGCCAGCAGTTCCCCGGGAGGGGGTGACATTCAGTACTTC
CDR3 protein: CASSSPGGGDIQYF

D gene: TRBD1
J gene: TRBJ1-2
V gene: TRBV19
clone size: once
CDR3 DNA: TGTGCCAGTGATAAGCGGACAGGGAACTATGGCTACACCTTC
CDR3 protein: CASDKRTGNYGYTF

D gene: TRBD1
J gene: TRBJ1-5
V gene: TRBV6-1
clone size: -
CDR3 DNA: TGTGCCAGCAGTGAGCGGACAGGGGGGAATGGGGTGAGCAATCAGCCCCAGCATTTT
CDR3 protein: CASSERTGGNGVSNQPQHF

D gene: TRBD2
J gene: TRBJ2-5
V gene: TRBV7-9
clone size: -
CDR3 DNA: TGTGCCAGCAGCTTAGAGGCGGGGGGCCTCCAAGAGACCCAGTACTTC
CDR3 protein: CASSLEAGGLQETQYF

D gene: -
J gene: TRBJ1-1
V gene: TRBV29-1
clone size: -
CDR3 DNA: TGCAGCGTTGAATGGGGGGATGACACTGAAGCTTTCTTT
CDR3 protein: CSVEWGDDTEAFF

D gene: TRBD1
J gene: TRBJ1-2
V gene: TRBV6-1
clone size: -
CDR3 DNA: TGTGCCAGCAGTGAAGCGGGACAGGGGGCAAGACGATATGGCTACACCTTC
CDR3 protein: CASSEAGQGARRYGYTF

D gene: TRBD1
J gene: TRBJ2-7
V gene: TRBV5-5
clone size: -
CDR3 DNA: TGTGCCAGCAGCTTGCTAGGACAGGGCGACGAGCAGTACTTC
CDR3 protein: CASSLLGQGDEQYF

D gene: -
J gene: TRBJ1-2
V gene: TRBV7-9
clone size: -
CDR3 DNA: TGTGCCAGCAGCTTAGAGCCAGGGGTGAACTATGGCTACACCTTC
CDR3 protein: CASSLEPGVNYGYTF

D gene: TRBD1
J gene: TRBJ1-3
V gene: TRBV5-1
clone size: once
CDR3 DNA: TGCGCCAGCAGCTTGGGGGACAGGGCTTCTGGAAACACCATATATTTT
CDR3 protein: CASSLGDRASGNTIYF

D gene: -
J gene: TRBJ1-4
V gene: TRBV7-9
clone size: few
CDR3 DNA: TGTGCCAGCAAGCGGGACACGAATGAAAAACTGTTTTTT
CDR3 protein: CASKRDTNEKLFF

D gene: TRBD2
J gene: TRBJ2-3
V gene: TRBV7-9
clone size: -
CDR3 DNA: TGTGCCAGCAGCCCAACCGGGACTAGTACCACAGATACGCAGTATTTT
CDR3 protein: CASSPTGTSTTDTQYF

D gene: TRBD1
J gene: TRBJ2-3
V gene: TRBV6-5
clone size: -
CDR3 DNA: TGTGCCACCTGGGGGGACAGGGGCACAGATACGCAGTATTTT
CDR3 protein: CATWGDRGTDTQYF

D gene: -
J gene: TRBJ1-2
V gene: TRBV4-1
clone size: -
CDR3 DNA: TGCGCCAGCAGCCAAGATCTGGCAGGGTTCTATGGCTACACCTTC
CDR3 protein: CASSQDLAGFYGYTF

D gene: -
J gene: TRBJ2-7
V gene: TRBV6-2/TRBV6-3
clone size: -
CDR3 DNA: TGTGCCAGCAGCGATACTAGCCCGGGATTATACGAGCAGTACTTC
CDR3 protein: CASSDTSPGLYEQYF

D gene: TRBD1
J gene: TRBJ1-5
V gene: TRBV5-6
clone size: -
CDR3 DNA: TGTGCCAGCAGCCGTTCTACCGGGACAGGGGGCTTCCTTAATCAGCCCCAGCATTTT
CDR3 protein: CASSRSTGTGGFLNQPQHF

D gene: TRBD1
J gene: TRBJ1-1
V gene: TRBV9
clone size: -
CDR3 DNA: TGTGCCAGCAGCCCGCACGACAGGGCGTTAACTGAAGCTTTCTTT
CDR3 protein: CASSPHDRALTEAFF

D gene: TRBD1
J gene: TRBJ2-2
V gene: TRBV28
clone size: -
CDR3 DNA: TGTGCCAGCAACAGGGACAGGCCTGCGAACACCGGGGAGCTGTTTTTT
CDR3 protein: CASNRDRPANTGELFF

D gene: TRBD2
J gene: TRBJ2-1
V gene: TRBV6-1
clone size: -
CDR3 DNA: TGTGCCAGCAGTGAATCCCTAGCGGGGAGATACAATGAGCAGTTCTTC
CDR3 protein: CASSESLAGRYNEQFF

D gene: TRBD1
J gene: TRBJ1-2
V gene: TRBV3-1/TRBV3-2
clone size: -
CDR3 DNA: TGTGCCAGCAGCCCCGCCGGAGGGGGCGTTGGCTACACCTTC
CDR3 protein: CASSPAGGGVGYTF

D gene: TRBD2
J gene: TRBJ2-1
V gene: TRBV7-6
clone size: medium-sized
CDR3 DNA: TGTGCCAGCAGCTTAGGTTCGGCGGGAGGGCCGATTTCCTCCTACAATGAGCAGTTCTTC
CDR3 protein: CASSLGSAGGPISSYNEQFF

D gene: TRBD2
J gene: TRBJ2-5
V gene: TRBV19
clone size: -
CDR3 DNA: TGTGCGAGTACCCCTAGCGGGGCCCAAGAGACCCAGTACTTC
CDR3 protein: CASTPSGAQETQYF

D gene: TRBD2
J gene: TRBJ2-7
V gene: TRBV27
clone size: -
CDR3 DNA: TGTGCCAGCAGTCTAGCGGGGAGCTACGAGCAGTACTTC
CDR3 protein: CASSLAGSYEQYF

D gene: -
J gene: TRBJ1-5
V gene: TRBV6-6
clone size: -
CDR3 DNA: TGTGCCAGCAGTTACTCGGGCAATAGCAATCAGCCCCAGCATTTT
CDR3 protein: CASSYSGNSNQPQHF

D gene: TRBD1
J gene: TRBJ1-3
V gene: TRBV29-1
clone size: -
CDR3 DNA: TGCAGCGTAGAAGGGACAGGAGTCCTTTCTGGAAACACCATATATTTT
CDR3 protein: CSVEGTGVLSGNTIYF

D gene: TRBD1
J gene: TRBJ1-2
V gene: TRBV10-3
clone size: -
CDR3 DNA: TGTGCCATCGCTGAAGGACAGGGAAGATATGGCTACACCTTC
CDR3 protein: CAIAEGQGRYGYTF

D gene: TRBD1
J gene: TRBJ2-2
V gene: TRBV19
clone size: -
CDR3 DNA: TGTGCCAGTAGTTACAGGGGTGCCTCCGGGGAGCTGTTTTTT
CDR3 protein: CASSYRGASGELFF

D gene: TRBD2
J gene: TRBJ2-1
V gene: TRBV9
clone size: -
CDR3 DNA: TGTGCCAGCAGCGATCGGATAGCGGGAGGGTACAATGAGCAGTTCTTC
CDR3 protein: CASSDRIAGGYNEQFF

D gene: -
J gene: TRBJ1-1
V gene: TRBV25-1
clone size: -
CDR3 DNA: TGTGCCAGCAGTACAGGCTCTTCCGAAGCTTTCTTT
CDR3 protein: CASSTGSSEAFF

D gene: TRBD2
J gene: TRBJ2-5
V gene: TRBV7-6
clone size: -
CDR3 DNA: TGTGCCAGCAGCTTGGTCGGGTGGGGAACTAGCGGGCAAGAGACCCAGTACTTC
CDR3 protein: CASSLVGWGTSGQETQYF

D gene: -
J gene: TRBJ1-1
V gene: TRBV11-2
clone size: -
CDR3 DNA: TGTGCCAGCAGCTTAGATCGGTGGGGAGGTCCCGGGGCATACACTGAAGCTTTCTTT
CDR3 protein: CASSLDRWGGPGAYTEAFF

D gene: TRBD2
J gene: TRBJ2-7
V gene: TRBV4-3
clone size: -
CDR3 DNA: TGCGCCAGCAGCCAAGAAACGGGAGGGCCGTACGAGCAGTACTTC
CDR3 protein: CASSQETGGPYEQYF

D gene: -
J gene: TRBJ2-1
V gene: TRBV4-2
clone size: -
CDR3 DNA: TGTGCCAGCAGCCAAGGAGGAGGGAGCTCCTACAATGAGCAGTTCTTC
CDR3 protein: CASSQGGGSSYNEQFF

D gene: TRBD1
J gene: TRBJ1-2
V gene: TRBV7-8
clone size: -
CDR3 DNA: TGTGCCAGCAGCTTACTCCTCCAGGGGGCGGCAGGTGGCTACACCTTC
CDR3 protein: CASSLLLQGAAGGYTF

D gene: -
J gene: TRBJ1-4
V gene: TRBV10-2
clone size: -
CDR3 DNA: TGCGCCAGCAGTGAGTACGCACAGGAAAAACTGTTTTTT
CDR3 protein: CASSEYAQEKLFF

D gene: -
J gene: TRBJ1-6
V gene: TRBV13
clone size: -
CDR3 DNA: TGTGCCAGCAGCTTAGGGCCGAGTTCACCCCTCCACTTT
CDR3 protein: CASSLGPSSPLHF

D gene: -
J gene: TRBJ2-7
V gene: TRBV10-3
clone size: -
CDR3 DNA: TGTGCCATCAGTGTAGGGGACTTCTCCTACGAGCAGTACTTC
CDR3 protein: CAISVGDFSYEQYF

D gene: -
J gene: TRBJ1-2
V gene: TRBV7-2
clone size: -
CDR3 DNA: TGTGCCAGCAGCTCCCTTCGGGGTTACTATGGCTACACCTTC
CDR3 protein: CASSSLRGYYGYTF

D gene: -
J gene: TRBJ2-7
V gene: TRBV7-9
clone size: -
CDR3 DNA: TGTGCCAGCAGCTGGCAACACTCCTACGAGCAGTACTTC
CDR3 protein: CASSWQHSYEQYF

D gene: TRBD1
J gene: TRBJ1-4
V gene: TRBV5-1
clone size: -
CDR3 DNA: TGCGCCAGCAGGAAGGGACAGGGAAACGAAAAACTGTTTTTT
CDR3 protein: CASRKGQGNEKLFF

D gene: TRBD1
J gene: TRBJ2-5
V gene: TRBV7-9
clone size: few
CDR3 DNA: TGTGCCAGCAGCCCGGACAGGGCAGAGACCCAGTACTTC
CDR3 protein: CASSPDRAETQYF

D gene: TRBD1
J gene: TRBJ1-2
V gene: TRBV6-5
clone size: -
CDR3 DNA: TGTGCCAGCAGCCCGGACAGGGCGCGTGGCTACACCTTC
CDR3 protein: CASSPDRARGYTF

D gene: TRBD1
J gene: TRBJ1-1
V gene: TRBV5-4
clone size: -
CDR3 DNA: TGTGCCAGCAGCACAGGACAGGCGAGTCCGAACACTGAAGCTTTCTTT
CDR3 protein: CASSTGQASPNTEAFF

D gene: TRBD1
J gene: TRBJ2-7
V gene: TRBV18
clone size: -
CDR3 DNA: TGTGCCAGCTCACCCCTCCGGGACAGTCGGACCTACGAGCAGTACTTC
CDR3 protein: CASSPLRDSRTYEQYF

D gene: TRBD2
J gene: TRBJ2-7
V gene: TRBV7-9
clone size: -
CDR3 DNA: TGTGCCAGCCGGGGAGCGGGAGGGCCAGGCGAGCAGTACTTC
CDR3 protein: CASRGAGGPGEQYF

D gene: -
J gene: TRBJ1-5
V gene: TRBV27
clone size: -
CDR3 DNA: TGTGCCAGCAGCCCTTTGGCCGCCGTGGGCAATCAGCCCCAGCATTTT
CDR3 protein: CASSPLAAVGNQPQHF

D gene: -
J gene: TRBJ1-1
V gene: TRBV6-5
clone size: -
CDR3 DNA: TGTGCCAGCAGCCGCCCTGGGGGCGGGTACACTGAAGCTTTCTTT
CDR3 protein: CASSRPGGGYTEAFF

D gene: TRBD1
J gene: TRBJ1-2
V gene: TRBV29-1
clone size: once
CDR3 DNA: TGCAGCGTTGTGGGACAGTGGACGCCCCGGATTGGCTACACCTTC
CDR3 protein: CSVVGQWTPRIGYTF